A single sample is the source of the 2 T cell receptor beta chains below, sequenced in a study of regulatory T cells in long-lasting Graves disease. Researchers made TCR beta libraries by using iRepertoire HTBI primers and running Arm-PCR on CDR3 regions. TCRdb ran MiXCR on the multiplex PCR reads and lists one entry per CDR3 protein. Here the sample spans around 460,000 distinct CDR3 sequences, 20% to 25% being singletons. The time point was: persistent/refractory GD, antithyroid drugs over 5 years with positive TRAb. PBMC-extracted RNA yielded the TCR library. Material: peripheral blood mononuclear cells (PBMCs), obtained when the disease was refractory, from a patient treated with antithyroid drugs. These receptors came from a female donor with Graves disease.

In its sample, this clonotype was seen a few times. This chain links TRBV2 with TRBJ2-2; TRBD1 aligns across 8 bases. The CDR3 contains 12 residues. Losses at the gene ends were 8 bases for V and 6 bases for J; bases not matched to a gene: 2. The germline V gene encodes CDR1 SNHLY and CDR2 FYNNEI. The CDR3 nucleotides are TGTGCCAGCGGACAGGGTCCCGGGGAGCTGTTTTTT. Its protein is CASGQGPGELFF.

This clonotype was observed a few times. The gene calls are TRBV19 and TRBJ1-6; 12 nucleotides agree with TRBD1. Per germline, CDR1 LNHDA and CDR2 SQIVND (reference sequence). The CDR3 is 18 amino acids. After removal of 3 bases from V and 8 bases from J, the junction contained 11 bases not matched to a gene. The CDR3 reads CASSIPTWGTGGDSPLHF. The DNA of the CDR3 is TGTGCCAGTAGTATCCCTACTTGGGGGACAGGGGGCGATTCACCCCTCCACTTT.